This TCR beta chain was identified in a study of human T cells and chemical hapten exposure. Study-wide background: All through the approximately 23-week study, the scalp of each patient received diphenylcyclopropenone doses weekly.

As to time point: patch test 2, 6 weeks after DPC sensitization. Treatment reported: therapeutic diphenylcyclopropenone sensitization with weekly scalp DPC. Findings and limits, study-wide: TCRs exceeding a frequency of 1 in 1000 stayed unchanged under DPC sensitization.

The CDR3 runs to 15 residues. V was pared by 1 base and J by 3 bases, with 12 bases between. Germline V gene data show CDR1 as LGHDT and CDR2 as YNNKEL (reference sequence). This clonotype was picked up a small number of times. The antigen remains undetermined. TCRdb re-derived calls from the RACE reads in MiXCR, one entry per CDR3 protein. The sample carries about 73,000 distinct CDR3 sequences, 8.5% recorded once. The gene calls are TRBV3-1 and TRBJ1-2; D possibly corresponds to TRBD1 (6 bases). Sequencing was performed on whole blood, taken in connection with sensitization to the hapten diphenylcyclopropenone (DPC). The receptor comes from a woman aged 45-65 years with alopecia areata. Some clones in this sample may be carry-over from other donors' samples. The CDR3 sequence is CASSQAMGADYGYTF. As DNA, the CDR3 is TGTGCCAGCAGCCAAGCGATGGGGGCGGACTATGGCTACACCTTC. The full variable domain, with the rest looked up from reference TRBV3-1 and TRBJ1-2, is DTAVSQTPKYLVTQMGNDKSIKCEQNLGHDTMYWYKQDSKKFLKIMFSYNNKELIINETVPNRFSPKSPDKAHLNLHINSLELGDSAVYFCASSQAMGADYGYTFGSGTRLTVV.